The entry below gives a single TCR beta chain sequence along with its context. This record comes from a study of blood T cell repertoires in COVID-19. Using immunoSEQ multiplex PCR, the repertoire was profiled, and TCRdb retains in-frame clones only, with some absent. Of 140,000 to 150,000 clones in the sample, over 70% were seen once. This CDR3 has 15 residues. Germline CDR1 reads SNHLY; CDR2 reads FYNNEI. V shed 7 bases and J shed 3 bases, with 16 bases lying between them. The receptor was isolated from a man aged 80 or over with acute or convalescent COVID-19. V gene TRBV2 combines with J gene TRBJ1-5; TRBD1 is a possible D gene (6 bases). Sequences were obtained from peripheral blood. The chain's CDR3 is CASKAWGLINQPQHF. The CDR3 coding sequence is TGTGCCAGCAAAGCCTGGGGGCTCATCAATCAGCCCCAGCATTTT.